This entry describes one T cell receptor beta chain. Authors' analysis steps: Reference gene primer amplification gave estimated nucleated cell counts. The assay was immunoSEQ multiplex PCR, and TCRdb's table has in-frame clones only and misses some. V, J and clone size derive from that table, while D and trimming were established from the DNA sequence. The table lists about 74,000 clones, around 87% of them singletons. This sample is drawn from a study of blood T cell repertoires in COVID-19. About the research overall: COVID-19 samples from acute and convalescent phases originated in the United States, Italy and Spain.

The germline gives CDR1 SNHLY, CDR2 FYNNEI. With V trimmed by 7 bases and J by 0 bases, 12 bases remained unmatched. CDR3 length equals 17 residues. The TCR was taken from a woman aged 80 or older with active or convalescent COVID-19. This chain links TRBV2 with TRBJ2-1; 7 nucleotides match TRBD2. The sample taken for sequencing was peripheral blood. For the CDR3, the DNA is TGTGCCAGCAAGGGGAACCCCGGGGGGTCCTCCTACAATGAGCAGTTCTTC. Its translation: CASKGNPGGSSYNEQFF.